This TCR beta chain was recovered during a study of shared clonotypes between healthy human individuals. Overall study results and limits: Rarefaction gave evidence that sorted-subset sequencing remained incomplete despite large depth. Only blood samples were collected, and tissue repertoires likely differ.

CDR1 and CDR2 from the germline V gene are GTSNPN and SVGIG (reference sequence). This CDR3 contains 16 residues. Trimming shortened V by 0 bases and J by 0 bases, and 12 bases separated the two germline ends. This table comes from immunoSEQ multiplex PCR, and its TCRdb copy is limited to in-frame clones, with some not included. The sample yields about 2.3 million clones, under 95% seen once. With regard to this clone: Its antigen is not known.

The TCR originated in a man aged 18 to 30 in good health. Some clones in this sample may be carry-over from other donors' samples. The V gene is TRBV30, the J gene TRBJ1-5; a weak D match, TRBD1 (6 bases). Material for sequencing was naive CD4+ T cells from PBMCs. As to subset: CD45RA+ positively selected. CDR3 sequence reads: CAWSVRGAASNQPQHF. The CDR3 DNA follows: TGTGCCTGGAGTGTACGGGGGGCCGCTAGCAATCAGCCCCAGCATTTT.